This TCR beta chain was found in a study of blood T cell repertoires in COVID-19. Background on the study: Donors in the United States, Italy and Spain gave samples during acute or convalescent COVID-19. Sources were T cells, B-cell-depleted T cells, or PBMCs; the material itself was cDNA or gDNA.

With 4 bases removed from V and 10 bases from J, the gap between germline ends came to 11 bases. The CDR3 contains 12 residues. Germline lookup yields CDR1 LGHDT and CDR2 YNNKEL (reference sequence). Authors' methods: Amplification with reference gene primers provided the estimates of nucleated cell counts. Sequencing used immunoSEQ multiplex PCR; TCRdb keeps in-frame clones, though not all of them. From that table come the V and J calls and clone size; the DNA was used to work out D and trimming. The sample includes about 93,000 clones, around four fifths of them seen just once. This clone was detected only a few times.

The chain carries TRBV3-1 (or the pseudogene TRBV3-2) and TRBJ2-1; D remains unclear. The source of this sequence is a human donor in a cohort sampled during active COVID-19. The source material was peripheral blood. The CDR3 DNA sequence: TGTGCCAGCAGCCTAACAGTAGGCGAGCAGTTCTTC. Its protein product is CASSLTVGEQFF.